One sample yielded the 14 T cell receptor beta chains listed below, sequenced in a study of blood T cell repertoires in COVID-19. Sequencing was performed with immunoSEQ multiplex PCR; in TCRdb, only in-frame clones are kept and a portion is missing. The sample has some 300,000 clones; around nine tenths are singletons. Sequencing was done on a sample of peripheral blood. Receptors originate from a woman in her sixties or seventies with COVID-19, enrolled during active disease.

The chain employs TRBV6-5 and TRBJ2-3; possible D gene TRBD2, 7 bases. Trimming took off 6 bases at V and 2 bases at J, with 12 bases between the two ends. Looked up from germline, CDR1 is MNHEY and CDR2 is SVGAGI. The CDR3 extends over 14 amino acids. The CDR3 DNA sequence: TGTGCCAGCAGGCGGGGGCAAAACACAGATACGCAGTATTTT. This translates into CASRRGQNTDTQYF.

The chain links TRBV9 to TRBJ1-4; possibly TRBD1 for D (6 bases). Trimming left V 0 bases short and J 5 bases short, with 20 bases between. The germline CDR1 and CDR2 sequences are SGDLS and YYNGEE. There are 18 residues in the CDR3. This chain's CDR3 is CASSVASNGAGVNEKLFF. The CDR3 coding sequence is TGTGCCAGCAGCGTAGCAAGTAATGGAGCAGGGGTGAATGAAAAACTGTTTTTT.

This chain links TRBV29-1 with TRBJ1-1; a possible D gene is TRBD1 (6 bases). CDR1 and CDR2 from the germline V gene are SQVTM and ANQGSEA. The CDR3 covers 13 residues. The ends were cut back, 7 bases at V and 3 bases at J, with 15 bases in the middle. The CDR3 region is CSASRGEDTEAFF. The CDR3 nucleotides are TGCAGCGCAAGCAGGGGTGAGGACACTGAAGCTTTCTTT.

The chain recombines TRBV7-8 with TRBJ1-1, with a weak D call TRBD1 (5 bases). V was shortened by 1 base and J by 6 bases, with 12 bases between the two germline ends. The CDR3 loop spans 14 amino acids. Per the germline V gene, CDR1 is SGHVS and CDR2 is FQNEAQ. CDR3 nucleotide sequence: TGTGCCAGCAGCTTAGTAGCAGTAGGGGCTGAAGCTTTCTTT. Protein sequence: CASSLVAVGAEAFF.

CDR3 nucleotides: TGCGCCAGCAGCTTGGGGGGGCCCGGCGAGCAGTACTTC. It translates to CASSLGGPGEQYF. The chain is built from TRBV5-1 and TRBJ2-7, with D maybe TRBD1 (6 bases). Germline V gene sequence: CDR1 SGHRS, CDR2 YFSETQ. The CDR3 is made up of 13 amino acids. The ends were cut back, 0 bases at V and 6 bases at J, with 10 bases in the middle.

The chain couples TRBV29-1 to TRBJ2-5; D might be TRBD1 (6 bases). V was clipped by 6 bases and J by 4 bases, with 18 bases between them. The germline V gene encodes CDR1 SQVTM and CDR2 ANQGSEA. The CDR3 spans 14 residues. The CDR3 DNA sequence: TGCAGCGTCGCCCCATCTAGAGGGGGAGAGACCCAGTACTTC. Its protein product is CSVAPSRGGETQYF.

The J gene is TRBJ1-2, the V gene TRBV6-1; no definite D call. With 0 bases removed from V and 8 bases from J, the gap between germline ends came to 16 bases. CDR1 is MNHNS and CDR2 is SASEGT in the germline V gene. CDR3 size: 15 residues. The CDR3 nucleotides are TGTGCCAGCAGTGAAGCATCGAGGTTCCTTGGCGGCTACACCTTC. Translation gives CASSEASRFLGGYTF.

This clone was counted a single time. V and J are TRBV29-1 and TRBJ1-1, with D possibly matching TRBD1 (6 bases). V lost 6 bases and J lost 3, with 14 bases in between. Germline CDR1 and CDR2: SQVTM and ANQGSEA. This CDR3 contains 13 residues. The CDR3 DNA is TGCAGCGTAACCCAGGGGTTTTACACTGAAGCTTTCTTT. Residues: CSVTQGFYTEAFF.

This clone came up once. This CDR3 is CASSLGTSTDTQYF. The CDR3 nucleotides read TGTGCCAGCAGCTTGGGAACTAGCACAGATACGCAGTATTTT. The rearrangement uses TRBV5-8 and TRBJ2-3; D gene uncertain. Per the germline V gene, CDR1 is SGHTS and CDR2 is YDEGEE. Trimming cost V 0 bases and J 0 bases, with 5 bases left between them. This CDR3 has 14 amino acids.

This chain joins TRBV5-6 and TRBJ2-1; a possible D gene is TRBD2 (6 bases). This CDR3 region has 15 residues. V shed 0 bases and J shed 7 bases, with 14 bases lying between them. CDR1 and CDR2 from the germline V gene are SGHDT and YYEEEE. The CDR3 nucleotides are TGTGCCAGCAGCTTGGGGCTGGCCGCGGGGAATGAGCAGTTCTTC. Translating gives CASSLGLAAGNEQFF. The full variable domain, completed using reference TRBV5-6 and TRBJ2-1, is DAGVTQSPTHLIKTRGQQVTLRCSPKSGHDTVSWYQQALGQGPQFIFQYYEEEERQRGNFPDRFSGHQFPNYSSELNVNALLLGDSALYLCASSLGLAAGNEQFFGPGTRLTVL.

The chain employs TRBV7-2 and TRBJ2-5; D possibly corresponds to TRBD1 (5 bases). Germline CDR1 and CDR2: SGHTA and FQGNSA. Trimming took 2 bases from V and 5 from J, leaving 15 bases between them. The CDR3 spans 15 residues. CDR3 in DNA: TGTGCCAGCAGCTTAAATCAGGGCTCCCGTGAGACCCAGTACTTC. Its protein product is CASSLNQGSRETQYF.

The genes are TRBV5-5 and TRBJ1-5; 7 positions match TRBD1. J lost 7 bases, V lost 0 bases, and 4 bases had no gene match. The germline V gene has CDR1 SGHKS and CDR2 YYEKEE (reference sequence). There are 14 residues in the CDR3. The CDR3 DNA follows: TGTGCCAGCAGCTTGGAACAGGGGAGCCAGCCCCAGCATTTT. It translates to CASSLEQGSQPQHF. The complete variable domain, with remaining parts taken from reference TRBV5-5 and TRBJ1-5, reads DAGVTQSPTHLIKTRGQQVTLRCSPISGHKSVSWYQQVLGQGPQFIFQYYEKEERGRGNFPDRFSARQFPNYSSELNVNALLLGDSALYLCASSLEQGSQPQHFGDGTRLSIL.

In DNA form, the CDR3 reads TGTGCCAGCAGTTCTTCCCCGGGAGCGGGGTGGTACGAGCAGTACTTC. Translation: CASSSSPGAGWYEQYF. This chain connects TRBV28 to TRBJ2-7; 7 positions agree with TRBD2. Germline trimming cut 4 bases from V and 4 bases from J; bases unmatched to any gene: 13. In germline, CDR1 is MDHEN, CDR2 SYDVKM. This CDR3 comprises 16 residues.

This chain connects TRBV29-1 to TRBJ1-1; D is ambiguous. The germline CDR1 and CDR2 sequences are SQVTM and ANQGSEA. The CDR3 is made up of 10 amino acids. V shed 6 bases and J shed 5 bases, with 7 bases lying between them. This CDR3 reads CSVLRTEAFF. In DNA form, the CDR3 reads TGCAGCGTCTTACGGACTGAAGCTTTCTTT. The full variable domain, completed using reference TRBV29-1 and TRBJ1-1, is SAVISQKPSRDICQRGTSLTIQCQVDSQVTMMFWYRQQPGQSLTLIATANQGSEATYESGFVIDKFPISRPNLTFSTLTVSNMSPEDSSIYLCSVLRTEAFFGQGTRLTVV.